This T cell receptor beta chain is from a study of blood T cell repertoires in COVID-19. Study-wide context: Sites across the United States, Italy and Spain contributed samples from acute and convalescent COVID-19. The analysed material was cDNA or gDNA that came from T cells, B-cell-depleted T cells, or PBMCs.

As processed by the authors: Amplification of reference gene primers was used by the study to estimate nucleated cell counts. Assay: immunoSEQ multiplex PCR; the TCRdb copy retains only in-frame clones and omits some. Clone size and V and J calls were adopted from that table, with D and trimming inferred from the DNA. The table shows roughly 140,000 clones, with 80% to 90% occurring only once. The Seattle site enrolled patients during active infection and followed them longitudinally. The sequencing sample was made of peripheral blood. The TCR sequence derives from a woman between 55 and 75 years old with COVID-19, enrolled during active disease.

The CDR3 nucleotides are TGCGCCAGCAGCCAAGATACTGGGCCTGGAAACACCATATATTTT. Amino acid sequence: CASSQDTGPGNTIYF. The chain employs TRBV4-1 and TRBJ1-3; D remains unclear. CDR1 is MGHRA, CDR2 YSYEKL, per germline. V lost 0 bases and J lost 2, with 8 bases in between. The CDR3 has 15 residues.